One and the same sample provided the 9 T cell receptor beta chains below, sequenced in a study of blood T cells in healthy people across ages. A second about 7 to 11 cycle PCR used barcoded and J-beta primers. TCRdb fed the 5' RACE reads into MiXCR, producing one record per CDR3 protein. The sample lists hundreds of thousands of distinct CDR3 sequences; around 25% were seen once. This same sample was also taken into another study, of T cells of mothers and their children.

What was sequenced was blood. These receptors originate from a boy younger than 18 in good health.

In its sample, this clonotype was seen a few times. The CDR3 protein is CASSFPVSNSPLHF. Written as DNA, the CDR3 is TGTGCCAGCAGTTTTCCAGTTTCTAATTCACCCCTCCACTTT. The V gene is TRBV12-3 or TRBV12-4, the J gene TRBJ1-6; D is unclear. The CDR3 contains 14 residues. With 3 bases removed from V and 6 bases from J, the gap between germline ends came to 9 bases.

The chain employs TRBV12-3 or TRBV12-4 and TRBJ2-5, with D unresolved. CDR3 length: 14 residues. Trimming cost V 1 base and J 0 bases, with 6 bases left between them. The CDR3 coding sequence is TGTGCCAGCAGTTTAGGCGTGGACCAAGAGACCCAGTACTTC. Protein product: CASSLGVDQETQYF.

This sequence joins TRBV18 and TRBJ2-5; 8 nucleotides match TRBD2. The DNA end favors TRBJ2-7, so the J call may be wrong. CDR3 length: 13 amino acids. CDR1 KGHSH and CDR2 LQKENI come from the germline V gene. The CDR3 DNA follows: TGTGCCAGCTCACCCGGGAGGGAGTACGAGCAGTACTTC. It codes for CASSPGREYEQYF.

V usage is TRBV15 and J usage is TRBJ1-2; maybe TRBD1 (6 bases). Trimming pared 2 bases from V and 0 bases from J, leaving 13 bases between. The germline V gene encodes CDR1 LNHNV and CDR2 YYDKDF (reference sequence). This CDR3 contains 16 residues. CDR3 amino acids: CATSRTSGQTNYGYTF. Written as DNA, the CDR3 is TGTGCCACCAGCAGAACTTCGGGACAAACTAACTATGGCTACACCTTC.

V is TRBV4-2 and J is TRBJ2-5, with 7 bases matching TRBD1. CDR3 length: 16 residues. Germline V lookup: CDR1 LGHNA, CDR2 YNFKEQ. Germline trimming cut 0 bases from V and 2 bases from J; bases unmatched to any gene: 6. CDR3 residues: CASSQDRGTVQETQYF. DNA for the CDR3: TGTGCCAGCAGCCAAGATAGGGGGACAGTACAAGAGACCCAGTACTTC.

A remark on this clonotype: A much more abundant neighbour one base away suggests this may be a read error. The conserved phenylalanine or tryptophan is not found at the CDR3 terminus, so this likely reflects a read error. This sequence joins TRBV29-1 and TRBJ2-5, with 9 bases matching TRBD2. This CDR3 has 15 amino acids. The ends lost 3 bases at V and 1 base at J; junction bases unmatched: 6. Germline V gene sequence: CDR1 SQVTM, CDR2 ANQGSEA. CDR3 loop: CSVDDASGIQETQYS. The CDR3 coding sequence is TGCAGCGTTGATGATGCTAGCGGGATCCAAGAGACCCAGTACTCC.

The chain carries TRBV25-1 and TRBJ1-5; D not certain. The CDR3 is made up of 15 amino acids. V lost 4 bases and J lost 2, with 12 bases in between. Germline V gene lookup returns CDR1 MGHDK and CDR2 SYGVNS. Written as DNA, the CDR3 is TGTGCCAGCAGTGCGGGCCTGGGTGGCAATCAGCCCCAGCATTTT. Its protein product is CASSAGLGGNQPQHF.

This clonotype was recorded a few times. The chain links TRBV9 to TRBJ1-2, with unresolved D. The CDR3 consists of 15 residues. Germline V gives CDR1 SGDLS, CDR2 YYNGEE. The germline V and J ends were trimmed by 7 bases and 8 bases, with 24 bases remaining between them. Here the CDR3 reads CASGSDTISDRGYTF. The CDR3 DNA sequence: TGTGCCAGCGGTTCAGACACCATCTCGGATCGGGGCTACACCTTC.

The sample holds a few counts of this clonotype. The rearrangement uses TRBV6-2 or TRBV6-3 and TRBJ2-1; weak D call: TRBD1 (6 bases). Looked up from germline, CDR1 is MNHEY and CDR2 is SVGEGT. Trimming pared 6 bases from V and 8 bases from J, leaving 14 bases between. The length of the CDR3 is 13 residues. The DNA of the CDR3 is TGTGCCAGCAGAACGACGAACAGGGATGAGCAGTTCTTC. It codes for CASRTTNRDEQFF.